A selection of T cell receptor beta chains follows, all from one sample in a study of blood T cell repertoires in COVID-19. Assay: immunoSEQ multiplex PCR; the TCRdb copy retains only in-frame clones and omits some. The repertoire includes around 70,000 clones, about 86% of them detected once, and approximately 1.9% sits in the top ten. The sequencing input was peripheral blood. The source of these receptors is a woman of 80 years or more with active or convalescent COVID-19. Both conserved end residues are part of each CDR3. A D gene is named only where the DNA matches it firmly. Expanded clones are given a class, and other clones once, few, many or no size at all.

cdr3_aa,cdr3_nt,clone_size,v_call,j_call,d_call
CASSPDSSTDTQYF,TGTGCCAGCAGCCCAGACTCAAGCACAGATACGCAGTATTTT,NA,TRBV7-2,TRBJ2-3,NA
CASSLAVGSGNTGELFF,TGCGCCAGCAGCTTGGCCGTAGGTAGCGGGAACACCGGGGAGCTGTTTTTT,few,TRBV5-1,TRBJ2-2,NA
CASSLQVGGQETQYF,TGTGCCAGCAGCTTACAGGTGGGGGGGCAAGAGACCCAGTACTTC,NA,TRBV7-2,TRBJ2-5,TRBD2
CSVLAGYEQYF,TGCAGTGTACTAGCGGGCTACGAGCAGTACTTC,once,TRBV20-1,TRBJ2-7,TRBD2
CASSPLTVNTEAFF,TGTGCCAGCTCACCACTTACAGTGAACACTGAAGCTTTCTTT,NA,TRBV18,TRBJ1-1,NA
CASSYNQLAGDGYTF,TGTGCCAGCAGTTACAATCAATTAGCGGGTGACGGCTACACCTTC,once,TRBV6-5,TRBJ1-2,NA
CASIGRGGNREQYF,TGTGCCAGCATTGGACGGGGCGGGAATCGGGAGCAGTACTTC,NA,TRBV6-5,TRBJ2-7,NA
CASSVGGGATDTQYF,TGTGCCAGCAGCGTAGGCGGGGGGGCCACAGATACGCAGTATTTT,NA,TRBV9,TRBJ2-3,TRBD2
CATSRGGTRGYNEQFF,TGTGCCACCAGCAGAGGAGGGACTAGGGGATACAATGAGCAGTTCTTC,NA,TRBV15,TRBJ2-1,TRBD2
CSVEDKALRHYGYTF,TGCAGCGTTGAAGATAAGGCCTTGAGGCACTATGGCTACACCTTC,NA,TRBV29-1,TRBJ1-2,NA
CATSRDRGPYNEQFF,TGTGCCACCAGCAGAGACAGGGGTCCCTACAATGAGCAGTTCTTC,NA,TRBV15,TRBJ2-1,NA
CASSSGHLSYEQYF,TGTGCCAGCAGTTCGGGACACCTATCCTACGAGCAGTACTTC,NA,TRBV27,TRBJ2-7,NA
CASTTTGGGYETQYF,TGTGCCAGTACCACGACAGGGGGCGGTTATGAGACCCAGTACTTC,NA,TRBV19,TRBJ2-5,TRBD1
CASRDTRAKNIQYF,TGTGCCAGCAGGGATACTAGGGCCAAAAACATTCAGTACTTC,few,TRBV7-2,TRBJ2-4,NA
CARAGTSQETQYF,TGTGCCAGGGCCGGGACTAGCCAAGAGACCCAGTACTTC,NA,TRBV2,TRBJ2-5,TRBD2
CASSQEINRQPQHF,TGCGCCAGCAGCCAAGAAATAAACAGACAGCCCCAGCATTTT,NA,TRBV4-1,TRBJ1-5,NA
CASSRRQAGTEAFF,TGCGCCAGCAGCCGTAGACAGGCTGGCACTGAAGCTTTCTTT,NA,TRBV5-1,TRBJ1-1,NA
CASTPDFYTGELFF,TGTGCCAGCACCCCCGACTTTTACACCGGGGAGCTGTTTTTT,NA,TRBV6-2/TRBV6-3,TRBJ2-2,NA
CASSLGTAGGGNTIYF,TGCGCCAGCAGCTTAGGGACAGCCGGGGGTGGAAACACCATATATTTT,NA,TRBV5-1,TRBJ1-3,TRBD1
CASSSGTSGSYGYNEQFF,TGTGCCAGCAGCTCAGGGACTAGCGGGTCCTATGGGTATAATGAGCAGTTCTTC,NA,TRBV7-2,TRBJ2-1,TRBD2
CAWSVRDRGLGGYTF,TGTGCCTGGAGTGTCCGGGACAGGGGGCTGGGGGGCTACACCTTC,NA,TRBV30,TRBJ1-2,TRBD1
CASSHLLAGWDNTQYF,TGTGCCAGCAGCCATCTCCTAGCGGGATGGGATAATACGCAGTATTTT,once,TRBV14,TRBJ2-3,TRBD2
CASKSPGQLSLHF,TGTGCCAGCAAATCGCCAGGACAACTCTCCCTCCACTTT,NA,TRBV28,TRBJ1-6,NA
CASQASRRWIGYTF,TGTGCCAGTCAAGCCAGTCGGAGGTGGATTGGCTACACCTTC,NA,TRBV19,TRBJ1-2,NA
CSVSDRIYGYTF,TGCAGCGTTTCTGACAGGATCTATGGCTACACCTTC,once,TRBV29-1,TRBJ1-2,NA
CARSLFSRGRSNEQFF,TGTGCCAGAAGCTTATTTTCCAGGGGGCGTAGTAATGAGCAGTTCTTC,NA,TRBV5-3,TRBJ2-1,TRBD1
CASSLAGGNEQFF,TGTGCCAGCAGTCTAGCGGGGGGCAATGAGCAGTTCTTC,NA,TRBV9,TRBJ2-1,TRBD2
CASSLAGTGAYEQYF,TGTGCCAGCAGCTTAGCCGGGACAGGAGCCTACGAGCAGTACTTC,NA,TRBV7-8,TRBJ2-7,TRBD1
CASSQGVTGAGEKLFF,TGCGCCAGCAGCCAAGGGGTAACAGGGGCGGGAGAAAAACTGTTTTTT,NA,TRBV4-1,TRBJ1-4,TRBD1
CASSRDRGSNQPQHF,TGTGCCAGCAGTCGAGACAGGGGCAGCAATCAGCCCCAGCATTTT,NA,TRBV2,TRBJ1-5,TRBD1
CASSYSGSPSYEQYF,TGTGCCAGCAGCTATAGCGGGAGTCCCTCCTACGAGCAGTACTTC,NA,TRBV7-2,TRBJ2-7,TRBD2
CASSPVGGGGETQYF,TGTGCCAGCAGCCCAGTTGGTGGGGGCGGAGAGACCCAGTACTTC,NA,TRBV11-2,TRBJ2-5,NA
CASSIDPRGGPREKLFF,TGTGCCAGTAGTATAGATCCGAGGGGGGGCCCGAGAGAAAAACTGTTTTTT,NA,TRBV19,TRBJ1-4,NA
CASSLDTLSEQFF,TGTGCCAGCTCACTAGACACTCTTAGTGAGCAGTTCTTC,NA,TRBV18,TRBJ2-1,NA
CASSLRASGGDGYGYTF,TGTGCCAGTAGTCTTAGGGCCTCAGGGGGCGACGGCTATGGCTACACCTTC,NA,TRBV19,TRBJ1-2,TRBD1
CASGLVLSSSGNTIYF,TGTGCTAGTGGTTTGGTACTATCGTCCTCTGGAAACACCATATATTTT,few,TRBV12-5,TRBJ1-3,NA
CASSSLLLEMREQYF,TGTGCCAGCAGCTCCCTTCTCTTAGAAATGCGCGAGCAGTACTTC,NA,TRBV6-6,TRBJ2-7,NA
CASGPGQGWDSPRNEQFF,TGTGCTAGTGGGCCCGGACAGGGGTGGGATTCCCCGCGAAATGAGCAGTTCTTC,NA,TRBV12-5,TRBJ2-1,TRBD1
CASSQAPGTSGRGNEQFF,TGCGCCAGCAGCCAGGCCCCCGGGACTAGCGGGAGGGGGAATGAGCAGTTCTTC,NA,TRBV4-1,TRBJ2-1,TRBD2
CASSASGQGRLGTGELFF,TGTGCCAGCAGCGCCTCGGGACAGGGTCGTCTTGGCACCGGGGAGCTGTTTTTT,NA,TRBV7-3,TRBJ2-2,TRBD1
CASSTLNQPQHF,TGTGCCAGTAGTACCTTAAATCAGCCCCAGCATTTT,medium-sized,TRBV19,TRBJ1-5,NA
CASSYHRGGTGELFF,TGTGCCAGCAGTTACCACAGGGGGGGGACCGGGGAGCTGTTTTTT,NA,TRBV6-5,TRBJ2-2,NA
CASSLAATGNTGELFF,TGCGCCAGCAGCTTGGCCGCAACGGGGAACACCGGGGAGCTGTTTTTT,NA,TRBV5-1,TRBJ2-2,NA
CASSARDRGNYGYTF,TGTGCCAGCAGCGCCCGGGACAGGGGGAACTATGGCTACACCTTC,NA,TRBV9,TRBJ1-2,TRBD1
CASSQSGQGACCSYGYTF,TGCGCCAGCAGTCAATCGGGACAGGGAGCTTGTTGTAGCTATGGCTACACCTTC,once,TRBV23-1,TRBJ1-2,TRBD1
CATSDLGQDSINEQFF,TGTGCCACCAGTGACCTCGGACAGGATTCCATTAATGAGCAGTTCTTC,NA,TRBV24-1,TRBJ2-1,TRBD1
CASSQGGLAGQETQYF,TGCGCCAGCAGCCAAGGGGGACTAGCGGGGCAAGAGACCCAGTACTTC,NA,TRBV4-3,TRBJ2-5,TRBD2
CASSKLQGINTEAFF,TGCGCCAGCAGCAAACTACAGGGAATTAACACTGAAGCTTTCTTT,NA,TRBV5-1,TRBJ1-1,NA
CASSQSGEGNTEAFF,TGTGCCAGCTCACAATCGGGCGAGGGTAACACTGAAGCTTTCTTT,NA,TRBV18,TRBJ1-1,NA
CASSETGTGELFF,TGTGCCAGCAGTGAAACAGGGACCGGGGAGCTGTTTTTT,NA,TRBV2,TRBJ2-2,NA
CASSIGGAGRGNYGYTF,TGTGCCAGTAGTATTGGGGGGGCTGGAAGGGGCAACTATGGCTACACCTTC,NA,TRBV19,TRBJ1-2,NA
CASSTGLVLNEQFF,TGTGCCAGCAGTACGGGACTAGTTCTCAATGAGCAGTTCTTC,NA,TRBV27,TRBJ2-1,TRBD2
CASSLGQGSDTQYF,TGCGCCAGCAGCTTGGGTCAGGGTTCAGATACGCAGTATTTT,few,TRBV5-1,TRBJ2-3,NA